Shown below are 28 T cell receptor beta chains from a single sample sequenced in a study of T-cell memory formation after mild COVID-19 (dated by TCRdb to 2020 to 2023). Libraries were built with 5' RACE. These reads were obtained on an Illumina NovaSeq 6000. The public sequencing data were trimmed at Q25 with fastp and processed into clonotypes with MiXCR by TCRdb, which kept only in-frame beta chains. All rows with the same CDR3 protein become a single entry with the most common DNA and genes. Counted in this sample were about 270,000 distinct CDR3 sequences; 15% to 20% of them appeared once. The ten largest clones represent around 23% of the sample. Sequencing input: PBMCs or a T cell subset sorted from them (not recorded which). The receptor set was obtained from a man younger than 30 who had mild COVID-19 (a few samples of this study predate the infection). The sample titles of this study are shuffled in the database, so cell type and time point are left out; the donor was told from shared clones.

The table lists this clonotype with many counts. The V and J genes are TRBV5-1 and TRBJ1-1; D is perhaps TRBD1 (5 bases). Per the germline V gene, CDR1 is SGHRS and CDR2 is YFSETQ. This CDR3 has 16 residues. V was trimmed by 7 bases and J by 0 bases, leaving 19 bases between them. CDR3 residues: CASSQTGARMNTEAFF. The CDR3 coding sequence is TGCGCCAGCTCCCAGACCGGGGCCCGAATGAACACTGAAGCTTTCTTT.

The chain employs TRBV4-1 and TRBJ2-2; no reliable D call. Trimming stripped 3 bases from V and 3 bases from J, with 8 bases between. The CDR3 extends over 14 amino acids. Germline CDR1 reads MGHRA; CDR2 reads YSYEKL. CDR3 protein: CASSQGVYTGELFF. The DNA of the CDR3 is TGCGCCAGCAGCCAGGGTGTATACACCGGGGAGCTGTTTTTT.

The rearrangement joins TRBV20-1 to TRBJ2-7, with 7 bases matching TRBD2. Losses at the gene ends were 0 bases for V and 0 bases for J; bases not matched to a gene: 5. The CDR3 covers 15 residues. Germline CDR1 reads DFQATT; CDR2 reads SNEGSKA (reference sequence). The CDR3, as DNA: TGCAGTGCTAGAGACGAGCGGGGTAGCTCCTACGAGCAGTACTTC. This codes for CSARDERGSSYEQYF.

The chain couples TRBV27 to TRBJ1-2; tentative D call: TRBD1 (5 bases). In germline, CDR1 is MNHEY, CDR2 SMNVEV (reference sequence). The ends were cut back, 3 bases at V and 7 bases at J, with 12 bases in the middle. The CDR3 has 13 amino acids. The DNA of the CDR3 is TGTGCCAGCAGTTTTGTGGGGGATGGTGGCTACACCTTC. Amino acid sequence: CASSFVGDGGYTF.

This clonotype has just a few counts. The chain links TRBV7-2 to TRBJ2-7; 10 positions agree with TRBD1. The CDR3 length is 13 residues. CDR1 and CDR2 from the germline V gene are SGHTA and FQGNSA. The junction had 3 bases not matched to a gene; V was cut back by 8 bases and J by 2 bases. CDR3 bases: TGTGCCAGCGCGGGGACAGGGGCCTACGAGCAGTACTTC. Protein sequence: CASAGTGAYEQYF.

V and J are TRBV29-1 and TRBJ1-1, with D possibly being TRBD1 (6 bases). V was clipped by 3 bases and J by 0 bases, with 14 bases between them. Per germline, CDR1 SQVTM and CDR2 ANQGSEA. This CDR3 has 15 residues. Here the CDR3 reads CSVDWGGEVNTEAFF. As DNA, the CDR3 is TGCAGCGTTGACTGGGGGGGCGAAGTGAACACTGAAGCTTTCTTT.

The V and J genes are TRBV15 and TRBJ2-3; D not certain. Germline values: CDR1 LNHNV, CDR2 YYDKDF (reference sequence). The V and J ends lost 2 bases and 2 bases respectively, with 8 bases between them. The CDR3 covers 14 residues. The CDR3 DNA is TGTGCCACCAGCAGACCCCGGCCCACAGATACGCAGTATTTT. Translating gives CATSRPRPTDTQYF.

The chain is built from TRBV7-3 and TRBJ2-3; D is undetermined. The germline V gene has CDR1 SGHTA and CDR2 FQGTGA. V was shortened by 6 bases and J by 0 bases, with 13 bases between the two germline ends. This CDR3 spans 15 amino acids. CDR3 sequence: CASSRVGPSTDTQYF. CDR3 in DNA: TGTGCCAGCAGTCGGGTGGGTCCCAGCACAGATACGCAGTATTTT.

This clonotype has ten or more counts. An end of the junction does not agree with germline; a read error may underlie this. The J gene is TRBJ2-2, the V gene TRBV5-1; D unclear. The CDR3 length is 11 residues. CDR1 is SGHRS, CDR2 YFSETQ, per germline. This chain's CDR3 is CASSFTGELFF. The CDR3 nucleotides read TGTGCCAGCAGCTTTACCGGGGAGCTGTTTTTT.

This clonotype appeared many times. DNA for the CDR3: TGTGCCAGCAGCCCTAGGGGGCCAGATACGCAGTATTTT. It is translated as CASSPRGPDTQYF. The chain uses TRBV7-9 and TRBJ2-3, with 7 bases lining up with TRBD1. Germline CDR1 and CDR2: SEHNR and FQNEAQ (reference sequence). This CDR3 is 13 amino acids long. Trimming took 5 bases from V and 4 from J; bases not matched to a gene: 3.

The chain employs TRBV11-2 and TRBJ2-1, with a possible D match to TRBD2 (5 bases). V lost 4 bases, J lost 4 bases, and 14 bases lay in between. Germline CDR1 reads SGHAT; CDR2 reads FQNNGV. The CDR3 length is 15 residues. The CDR3 DNA sequence: TGTGCCAGCAGCTATAGAGGGCGAATATACAATGAGCAGTTCTTC. It encodes CASSYRGRIYNEQFF.

The chain recombines TRBV7-2 with TRBJ1-6; TRBD1 might be the D (5 bases). In germline, CDR1 is SGHTA, CDR2 FQGNSA. The length of the CDR3 is 15 residues. Between the trimmed V and J ends, which lost 2 bases and 5 bases, there was a span of 10 bases. CDR3 amino acids: CASSLSGPHNSPLHF. CDR3 coding DNA: TGTGCCAGCAGCTTATCGGGGCCTCATAATTCACCCCTCCACTTT.

This clonotype was counted a few times. The gene calls are TRBV18 and TRBJ1-1; no firm D call. CDR3 size: 12 residues. The V end was cut by 2 bases, the J end by 7 bases, with 8 bases between. Germline lookup yields CDR1 KGHSH and CDR2 LQKENI. In DNA form, the CDR3 reads TGTGCCAGCTCACCAACGGGGTATGAAGCTTTCTTT. Residues: CASSPTGYEAFF.

The chain has TRBV19 and TRBJ2-3; D is perhaps TRBD2 (6 bases). V shed 1 base and J shed 4 bases, with 15 bases lying between them. CDR3 length: 16 amino acids. CDR1 LNHDA and CDR2 SQIVND come from the germline V gene (reference sequence). The CDR3 loop is CASSIAEPSSADTQYF. The CDR3 coding sequence is TGTGCCAGTAGTATAGCAGAACCGTCTAGCGCAGATACGCAGTATTTT. The variable domain in full, with the rest retrieved from reference TRBV19 and TRBJ2-3, is DGGITQSPKYLFRKEGQNVTLSCEQNLNHDAMYWYRQDPGQGLRLIYYSQIVNDFQKGDIAEGYSVSREKKESFPLTVTSAQKNPTAFYLCASSIAEPSSADTQYFGPGTRLTVL.

The sample holds many counts of this clonotype. The V and J genes are TRBV7-2 and TRBJ2-4; 9 bases match TRBD1. CDR3 length: 13 residues. Looked up from germline, CDR1 is SGHTA and CDR2 is FQGNSA. V was pared by 7 bases and J by 8 bases, with 6 bases of the junction left unmatched. CDR3 coding DNA: TGTGCCAGCAACCCGACAGGGGGAGACATTCAGTACTTC. It specifies CASNPTGGDIQYF.

The chain uses TRBV27 and TRBJ1-6, with 8 bases aligning to TRBD1. Per the germline V gene, CDR1 is MNHEY and CDR2 is SMNVEV (reference sequence). The CDR3 loop spans 15 amino acids. Trimming at V came to 6 bases and at J to 9 bases, leaving 10 bases not matched to a gene. CDR3 nucleotide sequence: TGTGCCAGCAGCCCCCGGACAGGGCTTCCTTCACCCCTCCACTTT. Translation gives CASSPRTGLPSPLHF.

This clonotype was observed at least ten times. The rearrangement links TRBV5-1 to TRBJ2-3, with D tentatively TRBD1 (5 bases). The V and J ends lost 0 bases and 1 base respectively, with 12 bases between them. Germline CDR1 and CDR2: SGHRS and YFSETQ. The CDR3 sequence is 16 residues long. The CDR3 loop reads CASSLGQGGGTDTQYF. CDR3 nucleotide sequence: TGCGCCAGCAGCTTGGGCCAGGGTGGCGGCACAGATACGCAGTATTTT.

J is TRBJ1-2 and V is TRBV7-9; 11 nucleotides align to TRBD1. This CDR3 is built from 15 residues. Losses at the gene ends were 1 base for V and 5 bases for J; bases not matched to a gene: 3. Looked up from germline, CDR1 is SEHNR and CDR2 is FQNEAQ (reference sequence). The CDR3 protein is CASSLVGQGEYGYTF. The CDR3 DNA follows: TGTGCCAGCAGCTTAGTGGGACAGGGGGAGTATGGCTACACCTTC.

In its sample, this clonotype was seen many times. This chain connects TRBV7-2 to TRBJ1-5; TRBD1 might be the D (5 bases). CDR1 and CDR2 from the germline V gene are SGHTA and FQGNSA. V was pared by 5 bases and J by 5 bases, with 16 bases between. This CDR3 comprises 15 residues. In DNA form, the CDR3 reads TGTGCCAGCAGCCCCCACGGGGGTCGAGATCAGCCCCAGCATTTT. It codes for CASSPHGGRDQPQHF.

The rearrangement links TRBV15 to TRBJ1-1; the D is unclear. The CDR3 sequence is 12 residues long. Germline V lookup: CDR1 LNHNV, CDR2 YYDKDF (reference sequence). V was pared by 1 base and J by 2 bases, with 2 bases between. The CDR3 DNA follows: TGTGCCACCAGCAGAGTCAACACTGAAGCTTTCTTT. As protein: CATSRVNTEAFF.

This clonotype was picked up a small number of times. The V call is TRBV7-3, the J call TRBJ2-5, with 7 nucleotides matching TRBD1. Germline V gene data show CDR1 as SGHTA and CDR2 as FQGTGA. The CDR3 extends over 15 amino acids. V lost 5 bases and J lost 1; bases outside the gene matches: 7. The CDR3 here is CASSQFGTVQETQYF. In nucleotides, the CDR3 is TGTGCCAGCAGCCAATTCGGGACAGTCCAAGAGACCCAGTACTTC.

The rearrangement links TRBV20-1 to TRBJ2-4; D is possibly TRBD2 (6 bases). Germline lookup yields CDR1 DFQATT and CDR2 SNEGSKA (reference sequence). Trimming left V 4 bases short and J 9 bases short, with 25 bases between. This CDR3 has 16 residues. The CDR3 here is CSATRRRDGERFIQYF. The CDR3 coding sequence is TGCAGTGCTACCAGACGGAGGGATGGGGAACGGTTCATTCAGTACTTC.

J is TRBJ1-2 and V is TRBV24-1; 9 bases are a match to TRBD1. The V gene's germline CDR1 is KGHDR and CDR2 SFDVKD. V gave up 6 bases and J gave up 3 bases; unmatched junction bases: 7. CDR3 length: 15 residues. The chain's CDR3 is CATSLRTGGDYGYTF. The CDR3 DNA reads TGTGCCACCAGTTTAAGAACAGGGGGCGACTATGGCTACACCTTC.

The chain carries TRBV27 and TRBJ1-2, with TRBD1 as a possible D gene (5 bases). The germline V gene has CDR1 MNHEY and CDR2 SMNVEV (reference sequence). The CDR3 has 16 residues. Between the trimmed V and J ends, which lost 5 bases and 4 bases, there was a span of 20 bases. The CDR3 DNA reads as TGTGCCAGCAGTAGGGGAACCTCCCCCACCTTCTATGGCTACACCTTC. It encodes CASSRGTSPTFYGYTF.

This chain connects TRBV20-1 to TRBJ2-2; tentative D call: TRBD2 (6 bases). Trimming shortened V by 2 bases and J by 1 base, and 11 bases separated the two germline ends. CDR3 length equals 15 residues. The germline V gene encodes CDR1 DFQATT and CDR2 SNEGSKA (reference sequence). Here the CDR3 reads CSARRDSLNTGELFF. The CDR3 DNA follows: TGCAGTGCTAGAAGGGACTCGCTGAACACCGGGGAGCTGTTTTTT.

This clonotype was counted between two and nine times. This chain links TRBV6-5 with TRBJ1-3, with a weak D call TRBD1 (6 bases). The V end was cut by 7 bases, the J end by 4 bases, with 14 bases between. This CDR3 spans 14 amino acids. Germline CDR1 reads MNHEY; CDR2 reads SVGAGI. The CDR3 sequence: CASTGGETGNTIYF. The CDR3 region has the DNA TGTGCCAGCACCGGGGGCGAAACGGGAAACACCATATATTTT.

This chain connects TRBV7-3 to TRBJ2-3; a possible D gene is TRBD2 (6 bases). Germline V gene sequence: CDR1 SGHTA, CDR2 FQGTGA. The CDR3 is 20 amino acids. V lost 3 bases to trimming and J lost 4 bases, with 29 bases between them. Written as DNA, the CDR3 is TGTGCCAGCAGCTTCCTCCCCAGCCGACCTCTAGCGTCAGAAGCAGATACGCAGTATTTT. This codes for CASSFLPSRPLASEADTQYF.

The chain employs TRBV2 and TRBJ2-4, with D possibly matching TRBD1 (5 bases). Trimming stripped 4 bases from V and 7 bases from J, with 14 bases between. CDR1 and CDR2 from the germline V gene are SNHLY and FYNNEI. The CDR3 extends over 14 amino acids. DNA for the CDR3: TGTGCCAGCAGTGTCGGTGGGGCTTTGAACATTCAGTACTTC. It encodes CASSVGGALNIQYF. Based on the CDR3 plus reference TRBV2 and TRBJ2-4, the full variable domain is EPEVTQTPSHQVTQMGQEVILRCVPISNHLYFYWYRQILGQKVEFLVSFYNNEISEKSEIFDDQFSVERPDGSNFTLKIRSTKLEDSAMYFCASSVGGALNIQYFGAGTRLSVL.